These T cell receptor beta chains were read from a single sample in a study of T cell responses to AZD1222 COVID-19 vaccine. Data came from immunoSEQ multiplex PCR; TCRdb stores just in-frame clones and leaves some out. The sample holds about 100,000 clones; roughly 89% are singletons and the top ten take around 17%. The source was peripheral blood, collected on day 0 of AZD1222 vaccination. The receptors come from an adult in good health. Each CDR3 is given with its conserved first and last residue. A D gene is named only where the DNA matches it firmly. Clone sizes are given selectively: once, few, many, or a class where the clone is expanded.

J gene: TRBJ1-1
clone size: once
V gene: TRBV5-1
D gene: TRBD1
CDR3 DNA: TGCGCCAGCAGCCTACAGGGGCTAGGGGAAGCTTTCTTT
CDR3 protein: CASSLQGLGEAFF

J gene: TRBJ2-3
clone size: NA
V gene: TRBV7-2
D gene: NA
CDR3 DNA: TGTGCCAGCAGCTTCGGGCCCACAGATACGCAGTATTTT
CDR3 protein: CASSFGPTDTQYF

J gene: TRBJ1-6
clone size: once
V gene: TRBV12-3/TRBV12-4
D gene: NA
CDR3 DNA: TGTGCCGGGAGGACAGTTAAGAATTCACCCCTCCACTTT
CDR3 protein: CAGRTVKNSPLHF

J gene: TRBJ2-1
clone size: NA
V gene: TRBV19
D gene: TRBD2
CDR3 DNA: TGTGCCAGTAGTATCCGGCCGACTAGCAACTACAATGAGCAGTTCTTC
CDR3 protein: CASSIRPTSNYNEQFF

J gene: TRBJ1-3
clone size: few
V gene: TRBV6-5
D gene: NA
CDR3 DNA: TGTGCCAGCAGTCTGGACCCGGGGGGAAACACCATATATTTT
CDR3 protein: CASSLDPGGNTIYF

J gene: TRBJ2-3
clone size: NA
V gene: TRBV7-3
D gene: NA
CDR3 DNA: TGTGCCAGCAGCTTAGGACTCACAGATACGCAGTATTTT
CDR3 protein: CASSLGLTDTQYF

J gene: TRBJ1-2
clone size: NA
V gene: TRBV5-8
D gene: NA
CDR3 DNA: TGTGCCAGCAGCTTTAGACCCCGGGGCTACACCTTC
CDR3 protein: CASSFRPRGYTF

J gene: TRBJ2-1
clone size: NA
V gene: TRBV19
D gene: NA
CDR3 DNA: TGTGCCAGTAGCTTGCAGGGGGAGGCCCAGAGAGAGCAGTTCTTC
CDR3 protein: CASSLQGEAQREQFF

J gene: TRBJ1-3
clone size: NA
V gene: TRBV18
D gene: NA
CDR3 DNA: TGTGCCAGCTCACCAAACGGTGGAAACACCATATATTTT
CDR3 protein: CASSPNGGNTIYF

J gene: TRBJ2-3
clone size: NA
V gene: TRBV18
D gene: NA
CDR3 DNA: TGTGCCAGCTCACTCGGGGGAGTGGATACGCAGTATTTT
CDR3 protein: CASSLGGVDTQYF

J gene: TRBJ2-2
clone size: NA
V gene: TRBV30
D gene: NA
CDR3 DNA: TGTGCCTGGGGTCTCTGGGGTTCCACCGGGGAGCTGTTTTTT
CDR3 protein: CAWGLWGSTGELFF

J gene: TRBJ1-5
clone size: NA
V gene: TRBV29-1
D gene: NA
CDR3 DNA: TGCAGCGTTGGAGAGGGGGATCAGCCCCAGCATTTT
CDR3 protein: CSVGEGDQPQHF

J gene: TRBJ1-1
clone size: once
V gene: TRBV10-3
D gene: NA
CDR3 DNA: TGTGCCATCAGGGGCGGGAGTGGAAGCGGCGACACTGAAGCTTTCTTT
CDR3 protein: CAIRGGSGSGDTEAFF

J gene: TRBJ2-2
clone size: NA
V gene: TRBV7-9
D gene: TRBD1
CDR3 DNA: TGTGCCAGCAGCTCCCGGGACAGGATGACCGGGGAGCTGTTTTTT
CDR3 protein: CASSSRDRMTGELFF

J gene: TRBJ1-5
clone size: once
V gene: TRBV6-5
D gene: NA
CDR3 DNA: TGTGCCAGCAGGCCAGGGGCTGGTCAGCCCCAGCATTTT
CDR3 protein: CASRPGAGQPQHF

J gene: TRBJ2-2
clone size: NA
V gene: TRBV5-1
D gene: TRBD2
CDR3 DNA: TGCGCCAGCAGCTTGGTGGCGGGAGAGGGCACCGGGGAGCTGTTTTTT
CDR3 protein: CASSLVAGEGTGELFF

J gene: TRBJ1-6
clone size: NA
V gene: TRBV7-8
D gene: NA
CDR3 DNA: TGTGCCAGCAGCTTAGCGTCCGGATCACCCCTCCACTTT
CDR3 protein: CASSLASGSPLHF

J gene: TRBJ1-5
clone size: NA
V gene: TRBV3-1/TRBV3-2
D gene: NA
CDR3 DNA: TGTGCCAGCAGCCTAAGCTCGGTTAGCAATCAGCCCCAGCATTTT
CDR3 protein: CASSLSSVSNQPQHF

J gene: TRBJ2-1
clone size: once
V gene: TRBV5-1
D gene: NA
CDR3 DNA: TGCGCCAGCAGCTTGTCCATATCCCACAATGAGCAGTTCTTC
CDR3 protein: CASSLSISHNEQFF

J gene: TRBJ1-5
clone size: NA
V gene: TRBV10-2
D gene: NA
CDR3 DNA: TGCGCCAGCAGTGATAGGACAAACGGGGCCCAGCATTTT
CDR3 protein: CASSDRTNGAQHF

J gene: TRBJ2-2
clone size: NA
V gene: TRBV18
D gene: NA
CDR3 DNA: TGTGCCAGCTCACCAAGGTCGGGCATAAACACCGGGGAGCTGTTTTTT
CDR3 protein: CASSPRSGINTGELFF

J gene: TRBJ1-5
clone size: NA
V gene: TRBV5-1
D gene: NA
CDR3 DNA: TGCGCCAGCAGCTTGGGGCCAGGTCAGCCCCAGCATTTT
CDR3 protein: CASSLGPGQPQHF

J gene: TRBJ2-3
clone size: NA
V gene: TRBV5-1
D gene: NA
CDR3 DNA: TGCGCCAGCAGCTTGGATCCATTCACAGATACGCAGTATTTT
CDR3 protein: CASSLDPFTDTQYF

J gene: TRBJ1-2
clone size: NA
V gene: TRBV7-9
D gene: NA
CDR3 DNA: TGTGCCAGCAGCTTCAGGGGAGCGCGAGGCTACACCTTC
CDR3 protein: CASSFRGARGYTF

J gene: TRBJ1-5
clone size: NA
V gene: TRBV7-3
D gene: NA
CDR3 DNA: TGTGCCAGCAGCTCAGGACCCGGGCAGCCCCAGCATTTT
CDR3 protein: CASSSGPGQPQHF

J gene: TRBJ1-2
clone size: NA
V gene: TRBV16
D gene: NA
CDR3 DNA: TGTGCCAGCAGCCAAAGTCCATATGGCTACACCTTC
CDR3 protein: CASSQSPYGYTF

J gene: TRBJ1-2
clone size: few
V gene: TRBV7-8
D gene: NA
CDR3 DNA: TGTGCCAGCAGCTTAGCGAGTGGAACGACAGCAGTTTACTATGGCTACACCTTC
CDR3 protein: CASSLASGTTAVYYGYTF

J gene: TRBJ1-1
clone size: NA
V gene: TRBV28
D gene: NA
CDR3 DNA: TGTGCCAGCAGTATACAGGTCGGCATGAACACTGAAGCTTTCTTT
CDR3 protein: CASSIQVGMNTEAFF

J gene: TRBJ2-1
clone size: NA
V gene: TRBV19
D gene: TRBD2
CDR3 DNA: TGTGCCAGTACCTCGACTAGCGGGCTGTACAATGAGCAGTTCTTC
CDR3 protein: CASTSTSGLYNEQFF

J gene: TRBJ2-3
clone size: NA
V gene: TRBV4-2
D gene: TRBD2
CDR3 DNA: TGTGCCAGCAGCCAGGGTGTTAGCGGGGCCACAGATACGCAGTATTTT
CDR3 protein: CASSQGVSGATDTQYF

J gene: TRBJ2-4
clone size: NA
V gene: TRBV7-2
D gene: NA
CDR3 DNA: TGTGCCAGCAGCTTAGGTTGGGGGACCCAAAACATTCAGTACTTC
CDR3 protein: CASSLGWGTQNIQYF

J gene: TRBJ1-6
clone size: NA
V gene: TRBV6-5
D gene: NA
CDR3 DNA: TGTGCCAGCAGTTTAACAGGAGGGTCCTATAATTCACCCCTCCACTTT
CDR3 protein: CASSLTGGSYNSPLHF

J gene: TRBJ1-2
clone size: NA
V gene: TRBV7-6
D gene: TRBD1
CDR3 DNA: TGTGCCAGCAGCTTAGATTCCCGACACTCAGGGGGCGCAAACTATGGCTACACCTTC
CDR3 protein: CASSLDSRHSGGANYGYTF

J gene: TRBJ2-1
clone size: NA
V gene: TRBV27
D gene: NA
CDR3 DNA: TGTGCCAGCAGCCTAGGCGGGATGTCTCGTTGGTTCTTC
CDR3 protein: CASSLGGMSRWFF

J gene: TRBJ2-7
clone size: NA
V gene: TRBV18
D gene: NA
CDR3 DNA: TGTGCCAGCTCACCCGGCCTTACCTACGAGCAGTACTTC
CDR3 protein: CASSPGLTYEQYF

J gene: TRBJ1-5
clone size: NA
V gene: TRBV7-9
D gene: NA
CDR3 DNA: TGTGCCAGCAGCTTTGATAGCAATCAGCCCCAGCATTTT
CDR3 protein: CASSFDSNQPQHF

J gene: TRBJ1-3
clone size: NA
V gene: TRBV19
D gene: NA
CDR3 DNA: TGTGCCAGTAGGCGGGCCGGGACTTCTGGAAACACCATATATTTT
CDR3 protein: CASRRAGTSGNTIYF

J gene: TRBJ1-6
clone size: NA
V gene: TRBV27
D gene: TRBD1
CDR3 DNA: TGTGCCAGCAGTTCCCAGGGGGCACGGTCACCCCTCCACTTT
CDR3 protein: CASSSQGARSPLHF

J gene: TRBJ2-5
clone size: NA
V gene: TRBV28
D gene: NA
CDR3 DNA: TGTGCCAGCAGTTCTTTCAGGACTGGGGAGACCCAGTACTTC
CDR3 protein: CASSSFRTGETQYF

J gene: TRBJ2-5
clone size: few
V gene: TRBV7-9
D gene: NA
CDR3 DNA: TGTGCCAGCAGCTTACAGTCTTCGGAGACCCAGTACTTC
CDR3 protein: CASSLQSSETQYF

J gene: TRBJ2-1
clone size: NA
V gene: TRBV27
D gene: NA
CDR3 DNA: TGTGCCAGCAGTTCCAACGGACTGGTCTACAATGAGCAGTTCTTC
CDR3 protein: CASSSNGLVYNEQFF

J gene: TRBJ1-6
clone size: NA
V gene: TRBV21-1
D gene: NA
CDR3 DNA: TGTGCCAGCAAGGGGCAGGGGGCTGTGACCCTCCACTTT
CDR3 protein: CASKGQGAVTLHF

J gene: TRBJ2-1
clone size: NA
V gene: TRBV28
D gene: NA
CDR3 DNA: TGTGCCAGCAGTTTAAGGAGATCCTCCGGGACCACTAGCTCCTACAATGAGCAGTTCTTC
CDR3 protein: CASSLRRSSGTTSSYNEQFF

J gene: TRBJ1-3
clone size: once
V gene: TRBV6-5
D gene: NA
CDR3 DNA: TGTGCCAGCACGCGGCCCTCTGGAAGCACCATATATTTT
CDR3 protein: CASTRPSGSTIYF

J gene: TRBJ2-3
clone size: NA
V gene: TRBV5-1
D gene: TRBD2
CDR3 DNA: TGCGCCAGCAGCTTGGCCCTAGCGGGTGGTGCAGATACGCAGTATTTT
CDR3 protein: CASSLALAGGADTQYF

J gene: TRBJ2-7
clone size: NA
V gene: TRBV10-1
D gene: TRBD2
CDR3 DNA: TGCGCCAGCAGTAAGGGACTAGCGGGAGTCCCCTACGAGCAGTACTTC
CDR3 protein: CASSKGLAGVPYEQYF

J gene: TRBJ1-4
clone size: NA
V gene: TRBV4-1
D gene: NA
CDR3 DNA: TGCGCCAGCAGCCCAATCCGAGGGGAAAAACTGTTTTTT
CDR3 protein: CASSPIRGEKLFF

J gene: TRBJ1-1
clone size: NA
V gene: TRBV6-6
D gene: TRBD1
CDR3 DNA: TGTGCCAGCAGCTTCGTACCGGGACAGGGCTCTGAAGCTTTCTTT
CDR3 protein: CASSFVPGQGSEAFF

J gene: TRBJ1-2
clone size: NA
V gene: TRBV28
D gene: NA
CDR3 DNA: TGTGCCAGCAGACGCGGGGCGAACTATGGCTACACCTTC
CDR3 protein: CASRRGANYGYTF

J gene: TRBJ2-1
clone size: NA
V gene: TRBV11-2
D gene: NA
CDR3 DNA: TGTGCCAGCAGGGGGACTGAGCAGTTCTTC
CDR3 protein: CASRGTEQFF

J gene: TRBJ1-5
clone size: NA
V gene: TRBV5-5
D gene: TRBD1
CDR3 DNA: TGTGCCAGCAGATTAACCCCATCAGGACAGGGGAATCAGCCCCAGCATTTT
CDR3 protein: CASRLTPSGQGNQPQHF

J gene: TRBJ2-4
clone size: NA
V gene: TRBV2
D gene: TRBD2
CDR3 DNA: TGTGCCAGCAGGCCCCGACTAGCGGGAGGGCCCCTAGCCAAAAACATTCAGTACTTC
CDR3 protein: CASRPRLAGGPLAKNIQYF

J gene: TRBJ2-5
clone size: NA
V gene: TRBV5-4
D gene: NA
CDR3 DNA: TGTGCCAGCAGCTTTAAGGGGGGGTGGGAGACCCAGTACTTC
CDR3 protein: CASSFKGGWETQYF